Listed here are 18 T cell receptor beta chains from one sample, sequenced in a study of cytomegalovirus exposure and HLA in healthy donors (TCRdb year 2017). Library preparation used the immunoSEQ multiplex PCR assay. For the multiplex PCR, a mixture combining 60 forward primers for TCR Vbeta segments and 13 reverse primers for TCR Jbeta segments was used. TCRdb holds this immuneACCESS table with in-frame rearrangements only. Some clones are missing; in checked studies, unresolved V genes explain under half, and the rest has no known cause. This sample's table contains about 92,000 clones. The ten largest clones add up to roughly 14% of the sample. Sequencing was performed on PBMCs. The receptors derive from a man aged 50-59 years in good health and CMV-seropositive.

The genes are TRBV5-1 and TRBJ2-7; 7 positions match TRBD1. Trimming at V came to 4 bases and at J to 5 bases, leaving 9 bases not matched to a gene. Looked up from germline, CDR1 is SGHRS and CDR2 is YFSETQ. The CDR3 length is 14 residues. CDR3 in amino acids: CASSPYGQVDEQYF. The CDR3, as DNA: TGCGCCAGCAGCCCCTACGGACAGGTCGACGAGCAGTACTTC.

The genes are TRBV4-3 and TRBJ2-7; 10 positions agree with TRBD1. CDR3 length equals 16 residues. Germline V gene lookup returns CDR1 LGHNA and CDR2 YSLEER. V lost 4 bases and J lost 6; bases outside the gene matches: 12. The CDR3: CASSRALGTGASEQYF. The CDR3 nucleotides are TGCGCCAGCAGCCGCGCACTCGGGACAGGGGCTTCCGAGCAGTACTTC.

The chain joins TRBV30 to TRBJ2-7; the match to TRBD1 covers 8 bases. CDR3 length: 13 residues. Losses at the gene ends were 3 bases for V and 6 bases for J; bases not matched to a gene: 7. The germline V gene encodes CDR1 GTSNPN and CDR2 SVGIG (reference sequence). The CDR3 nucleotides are TGTGCCTGGAGCCCGGACAGGGTGGGCGAGCAGTACGTC. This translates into CAWSPDRVGEQYV.

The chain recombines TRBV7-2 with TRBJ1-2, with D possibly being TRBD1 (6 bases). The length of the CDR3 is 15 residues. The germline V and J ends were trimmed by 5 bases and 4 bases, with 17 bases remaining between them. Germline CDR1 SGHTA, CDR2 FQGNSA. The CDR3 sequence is CASSRADRPRYGYTF. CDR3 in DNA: TGTGCCAGCAGCCGGGCGGACAGACCGCGCTATGGCTACACCTTC.

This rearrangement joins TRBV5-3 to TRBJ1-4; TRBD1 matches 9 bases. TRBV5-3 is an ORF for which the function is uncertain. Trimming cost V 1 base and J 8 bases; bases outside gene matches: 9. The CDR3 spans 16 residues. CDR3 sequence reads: CARSLPKQGAREKLFF. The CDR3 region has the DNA TGTGCCAGAAGCTTGCCAAAACAGGGGGCGCGGGAAAAACTGTTTTTT.

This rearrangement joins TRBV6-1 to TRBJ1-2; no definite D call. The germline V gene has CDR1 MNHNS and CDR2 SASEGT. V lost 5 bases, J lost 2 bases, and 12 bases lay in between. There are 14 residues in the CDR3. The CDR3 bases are TGTGCCAGCAGTTTTACCAGAACCAACTATGGCTACACCTTC. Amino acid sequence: CASSFTRTNYGYTF.

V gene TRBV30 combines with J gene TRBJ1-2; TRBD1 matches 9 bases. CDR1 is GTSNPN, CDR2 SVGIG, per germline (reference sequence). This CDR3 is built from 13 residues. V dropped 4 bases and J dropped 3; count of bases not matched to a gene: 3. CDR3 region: CAWTGQGYYGYTF. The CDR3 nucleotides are TGTGCCTGGACGGGACAGGGTTACTATGGCTACACCTTC.

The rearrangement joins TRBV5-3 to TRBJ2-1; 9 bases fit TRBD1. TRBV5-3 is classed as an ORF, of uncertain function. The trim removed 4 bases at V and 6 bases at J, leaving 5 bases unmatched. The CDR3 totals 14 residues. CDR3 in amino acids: CARSKQGAFNEQFF. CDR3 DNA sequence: TGTGCCAGAAGCAAACAGGGGGCTTTCAATGAGCAGTTCTTC.

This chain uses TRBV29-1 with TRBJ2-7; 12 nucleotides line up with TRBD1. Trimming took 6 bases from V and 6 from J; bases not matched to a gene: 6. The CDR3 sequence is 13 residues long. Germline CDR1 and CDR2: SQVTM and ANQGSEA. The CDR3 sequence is CSVAGTGGGEQYF. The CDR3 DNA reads TGCAGCGTCGCGGGGACAGGGGGCGGCGAGCAGTACTTC.

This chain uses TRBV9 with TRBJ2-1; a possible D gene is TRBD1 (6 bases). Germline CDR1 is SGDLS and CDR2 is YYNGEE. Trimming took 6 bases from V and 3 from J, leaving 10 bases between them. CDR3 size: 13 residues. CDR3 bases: TGTGCCAGCAACCTACAGGGCTACAATGAGCAGTTCTTC. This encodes CASNLQGYNEQFF.

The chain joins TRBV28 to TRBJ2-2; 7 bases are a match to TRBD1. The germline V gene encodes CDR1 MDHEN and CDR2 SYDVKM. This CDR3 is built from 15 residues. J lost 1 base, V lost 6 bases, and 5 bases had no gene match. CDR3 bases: TGTGCCAGCAGCCCGGGACAGCTGAACACCGGGGAGCTGTTTTTT. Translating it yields CASSPGQLNTGELFF.

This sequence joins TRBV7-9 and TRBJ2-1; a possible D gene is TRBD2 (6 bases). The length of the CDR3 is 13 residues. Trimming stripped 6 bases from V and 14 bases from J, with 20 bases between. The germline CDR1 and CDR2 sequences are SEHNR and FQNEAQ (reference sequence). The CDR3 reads CASSPSYSGTEFF. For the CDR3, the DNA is TGTGCCAGCAGTCCTTCATATAGCGGTACGGAGTTCTTC.

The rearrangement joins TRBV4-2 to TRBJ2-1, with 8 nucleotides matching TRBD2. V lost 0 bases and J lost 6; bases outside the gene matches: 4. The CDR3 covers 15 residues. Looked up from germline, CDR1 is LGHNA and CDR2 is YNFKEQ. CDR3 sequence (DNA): TGTGCCAGCAGCCAAGAACTAGCGGTTACCAATGAGCAGTTCTTC. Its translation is CASSQELAVTNEQFF.

CDR3 protein: CATSRERHYTEKLFF. CDR3 nucleotide sequence: TGTGCCACCAGCAGAGAGAGGCACTACACCGAAAAACTGTTTTTT. The V call is TRBV15, the J call TRBJ1-4; unclear D gene. This CDR3 comprises 15 residues. Trimming took 0 bases from V and 8 from J, leaving 13 bases between them. Germline values: CDR1 LNHNV, CDR2 YYDKDF (reference sequence).

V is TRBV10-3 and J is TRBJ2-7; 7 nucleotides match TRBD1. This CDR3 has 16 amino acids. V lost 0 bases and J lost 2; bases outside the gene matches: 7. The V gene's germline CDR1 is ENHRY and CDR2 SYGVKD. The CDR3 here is CAISESVTGVPYEQYF. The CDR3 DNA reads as TGTGCCATCAGTGAGTCGGTCACAGGGGTCCCCTACGAGCAGTACTTC.

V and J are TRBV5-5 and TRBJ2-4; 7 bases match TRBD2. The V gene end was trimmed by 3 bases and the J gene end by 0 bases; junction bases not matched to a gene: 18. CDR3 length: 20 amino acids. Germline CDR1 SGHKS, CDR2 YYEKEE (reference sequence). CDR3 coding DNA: TGTGCCAGCAGCTCCTCAGCACTCCCGACTAGCTTCATAGCCAAAAACATTCAGTACTTC. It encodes CASSSSALPTSFIAKNIQYF.

The CDR3 region is CAISHNSGANVLTF. CDR3 coding DNA: TGTGCCATCAGTCACAACTCTGGGGCCAACGTCCTGACTTTC. The chain has TRBV10-3 and TRBJ2-6; D gene unclear. This CDR3 has 14 residues. The germline V gene has CDR1 ENHRY and CDR2 SYGVKD. V was cut by 5 bases and J by 0 bases, with 5 bases left in between.

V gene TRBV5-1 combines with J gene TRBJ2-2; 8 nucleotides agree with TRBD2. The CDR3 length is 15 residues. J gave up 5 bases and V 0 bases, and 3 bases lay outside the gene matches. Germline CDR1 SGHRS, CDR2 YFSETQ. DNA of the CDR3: TGCGCCAGCAGCTTGGTGGCGGGGGGAACCGGGGAGCTGTTTTTT. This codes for CASSLVAGGTGELFF.